This T cell receptor (beta chain) stems from a study of naive and memory T cell subsets (dated by TCRdb to about 2017). A note on the overall study: An open-source, UMI-based TCR alpha and beta sequencing pipeline was applied to sorted naive and memory peripheral blood T cell subsets. RNA was DNase-treated and reverse transcribed with TCR constant-region primers, mostly using SuperScript III. IgG serology results and the functional CMV T cell responses were in complete agreement.

The library came from UMI-ligation and nested PCR. The beta constant-region primer was an equimolar mix of two oligonucleotides covering both TRBC1 and TRBC2. A single-stranded oligonucleotide carrying the SP2 primer and a 12-nucleotide UMI was ligated to the 3' end of the cDNA by T4 RNA ligase 1. Four rounds of PCR were used to amplify ligated cDNA, with nested alpha and beta constant-region primers being used together with the SP2 primer. The ligation reaction was kept at 16 degrees C for roughly 18-24 hours. PCR2 was typically performed as a SYBR Green qPCR and was stopped at a predetermined threshold so that over-amplification was prevented. All purifications after the first were performed with Agencourt AMPure XP magnetic beads. Library quantification was done by Qubit, followed by a TapeStation check on which the main peak was expected at around 650 bp. Sequencing of the pooled libraries was done on an Illumina MiSeq using v2 2x251 paired-end kits, which typically yielded 1-2 million reads per sample. Each sample's library went into the pool at approximately 4.3 nM, and about 5-8% PhiX was added to help with cluster recognition. In the authors' own workflow: Decombinator assigned V and J genes to Demultiplexor-processed FASTQ reads by tag matching, allowing a single base-pair mismatch. UMIs were used by Collapsinator to correct both sequencing errors and frequency errors arising from PCR heterogeneity. CDR3Translator translated TCRs and extracted CDR3s from the conserved cysteine to the FGXG phenylalanine, flagging non-productive sequences. Gini, Shannon entropy and inverse Simpson indices were computed after subsampling the repertoires to the same number of UMI-defined TCRs. Power-law fits to clonotype abundance distributions were performed by maximum likelihood within the linear range. On one naive CD8 sample, the pipeline and MIGEC gave similar UMI counts, unique TCR numbers and clonal distributions. The repertoires were searched for 5,500 to 8,000 CMV-associated CDR3 sequences that had been compiled from VDJdb and a published dataset. TCRdb passed the public sequencing reads through fastp at Q25 and MiXCR, retaining productive beta sequences. Merged by CDR3 protein, the rows form single entries marked with the most common genes and DNA. None of the V and J calls come from the authors' own analysis; TCRdb made them. The sample table shows about 21,000 distinct CDR3 sequences, and more than 9.5% are seen once. The leading ten clones occupy less than 20% of the sample.

What the study reported, not specific to this receptor: The repertoire findings for the naive and memory subsets could not be validated, as no ground truth was available. A power law was followed by TCR abundance, with an exponent that differed between naive and memory subsets but was consistent across the three individuals. After error correction, over 85% of naive TCR sequences appeared only once, giving much steeper abundance distributions than memory subsets. In both CD4 and CD8 cells, going from naive through CM, EM and EMRA, the Gini index went up while Shannon and inverse Simpson diversity went down. RNA-based TCR counts may be affected by expression changes linked to T cell activation and differentiation. Each clonotype was defined as a single alpha or beta chain sequence rather than as a paired alpha/beta receptor.

Relative to germline, V is 4 bases shorter and J is 8 bases shorter, with 13 bases between their ends. As encoded in the germline V gene, CDR1 is SGHTA while CDR2 is FQGNSA. The CDR3 measures 13 amino acids from cysteine to phenylalanine. Only the CDR3 part of the read is kept: 39 bases, read in frame from the first base. From the second PCR step onward, the TCR alpha chain libraries and the TCR beta chain libraries were amplified separately. To determine each donor's CMV status, fresh PBMCs were stimulated overnight with CMV viral lysate, and IFNgamma production from CD4+ T cells was then assessed. CD4 T cells were positively selected using Miltenyi beads, after which CD8 T cells were positively selected from the CD4-negative fraction. Cells were stained for CD3, CD4, CD8, CD45RA, CD27 and a live/dead dye and were sorted on a BD Aria II into four subsets based on CD45RA and CD27. Blood came from three healthy volunteers, each fractionated into CD4 and CD8 T cells and then into four differentiation subsets. Approximately 130 ml of peripheral blood was drawn per donor, and PBMC were isolated by Ficoll-Paque PLUS density-gradient centrifugation. After sorting, cells were lysed in RLT buffer, RNA was extracted using a Qiagen RNeasy kit, and the extracted RNA was stored at -80 degrees C.

This clonotype was seen more than once but under ten times. Its antigen is currently not known. Per-base quality was not reported, and no clone a single base away is much larger than it. The sample consisted of central memory CD8+ T cells from blood. Read against the paper, the sample's cell subset or site label means: central memory, CD45RA- CD27+. The clonotype originates from a human donor in good health. The chain couples TRBV7-2 to TRBJ2-3; the best D guess is TRBD2, with 6 bases matching. CDR3 reads: CASSCGTPITQYF. The DNA reads TGTGCCAGCAGCTGCGGGACTCCAATTACGCAGTATTTT. The full variable domain, completed from the reference TRBV7-2 and TRBJ2-3 proteins outside the CDR3, reads GAGVSQSPSNKVTEKGKDVELRCDPISGHTALYWYRQSLGQGLEFLIYFQGNSAPDKSGLPSDRFSAERTGGSVSTLTIQRTQQEDSAVYLCASSCGTPITQYFGPGTRLTVL.